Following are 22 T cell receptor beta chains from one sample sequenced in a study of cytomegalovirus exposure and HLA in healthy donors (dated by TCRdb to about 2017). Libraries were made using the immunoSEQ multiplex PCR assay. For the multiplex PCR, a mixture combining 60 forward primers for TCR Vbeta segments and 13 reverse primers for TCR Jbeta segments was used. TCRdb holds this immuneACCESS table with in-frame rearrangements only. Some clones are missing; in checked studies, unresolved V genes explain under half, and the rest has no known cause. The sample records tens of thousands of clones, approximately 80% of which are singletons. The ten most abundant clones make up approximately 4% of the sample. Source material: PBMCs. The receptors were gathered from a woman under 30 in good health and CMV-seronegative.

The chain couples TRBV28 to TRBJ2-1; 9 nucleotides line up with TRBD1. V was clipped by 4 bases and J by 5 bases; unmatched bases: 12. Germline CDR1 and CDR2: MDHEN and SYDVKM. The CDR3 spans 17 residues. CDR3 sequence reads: CASSSLGRDRANNEQFF. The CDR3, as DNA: TGTGCCAGCAGTTCCCTGGGTCGGGACAGGGCGAACAATGAGCAGTTCTTC.

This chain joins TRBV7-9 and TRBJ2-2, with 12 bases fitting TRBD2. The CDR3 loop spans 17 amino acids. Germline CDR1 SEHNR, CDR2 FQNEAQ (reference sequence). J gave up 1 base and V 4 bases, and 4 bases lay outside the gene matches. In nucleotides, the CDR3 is TGTGCCAGCAGCTCAAGGACTAGCGGGATGAACACCGGGGAGCTGTTTTTT. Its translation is CASSSRTSGMNTGELFF.

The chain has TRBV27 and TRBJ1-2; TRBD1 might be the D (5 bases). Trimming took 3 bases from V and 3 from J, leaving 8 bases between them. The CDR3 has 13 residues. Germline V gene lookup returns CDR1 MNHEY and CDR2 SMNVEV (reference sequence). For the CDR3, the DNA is TGTGCCAGCAGTTTTGGGGGGTACTATGGCTACACCTTC. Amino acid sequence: CASSFGGYYGYTF.

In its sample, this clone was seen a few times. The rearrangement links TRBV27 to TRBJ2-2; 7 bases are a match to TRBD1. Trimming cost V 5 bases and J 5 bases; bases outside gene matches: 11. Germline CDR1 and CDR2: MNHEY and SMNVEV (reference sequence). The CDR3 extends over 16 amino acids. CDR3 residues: CASSAPGTAWTGELFF. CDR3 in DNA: TGTGCCAGCAGTGCACCAGGGACAGCTTGGACCGGGGAGCTGTTTTTT.

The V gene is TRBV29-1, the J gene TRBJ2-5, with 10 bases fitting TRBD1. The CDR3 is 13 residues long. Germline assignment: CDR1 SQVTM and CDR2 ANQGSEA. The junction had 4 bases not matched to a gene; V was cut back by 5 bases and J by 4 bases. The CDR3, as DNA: TGCAGCGTTCCGACAGGGGGCGGAGAGACCCAGTACTTC. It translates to CSVPTGGGETQYF.

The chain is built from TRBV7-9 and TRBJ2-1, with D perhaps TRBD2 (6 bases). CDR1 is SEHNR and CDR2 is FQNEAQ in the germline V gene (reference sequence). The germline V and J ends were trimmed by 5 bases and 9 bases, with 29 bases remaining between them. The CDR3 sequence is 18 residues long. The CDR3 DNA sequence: TGTGCCAGCAGCCCCGCCCGGGTTACGCGGGGACCGGACGGTGAGCAGTTCTTC. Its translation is CASSPARVTRGPDGEQFF.

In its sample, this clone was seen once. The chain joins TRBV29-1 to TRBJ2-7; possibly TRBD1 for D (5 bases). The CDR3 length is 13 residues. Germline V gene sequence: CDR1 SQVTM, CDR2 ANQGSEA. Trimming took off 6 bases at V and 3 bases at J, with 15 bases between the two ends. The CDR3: CSVDDSTLYEQYF. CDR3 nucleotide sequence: TGCAGCGTCGACGACAGCACGCTCTACGAGCAGTACTTC.

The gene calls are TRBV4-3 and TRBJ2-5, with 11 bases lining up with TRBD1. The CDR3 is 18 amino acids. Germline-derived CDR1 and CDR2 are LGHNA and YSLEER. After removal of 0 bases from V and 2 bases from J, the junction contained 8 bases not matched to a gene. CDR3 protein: CASSQDWDRGRGQETQYF. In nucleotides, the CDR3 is TGCGCCAGCAGCCAAGACTGGGACAGGGGGAGGGGGCAAGAGACCCAGTACTTC.

The CDR3 DNA reads as TGTGCCAGTACTCCCCTCGGGGGGTCGAACACTGAAGCTTTCTTT. Protein sequence: CASTPLGGSNTEAFF. The chain is built from TRBV27 and TRBJ1-1; D perhaps matches TRBD1 (5 bases). The CDR3 is 15 residues long. V lost 9 bases to trimming and J lost 1 base, with 18 bases between them. Germline CDR1 reads MNHEY; CDR2 reads SMNVEV (reference sequence).

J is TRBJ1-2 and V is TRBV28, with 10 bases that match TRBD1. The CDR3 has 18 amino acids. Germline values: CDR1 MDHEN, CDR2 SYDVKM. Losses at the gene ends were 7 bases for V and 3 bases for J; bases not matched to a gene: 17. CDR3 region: CASNPKFSPGTGDYGYTF. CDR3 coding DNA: TGTGCCAGCAATCCAAAATTTAGCCCCGGGACAGGGGACTATGGCTACACCTTC.

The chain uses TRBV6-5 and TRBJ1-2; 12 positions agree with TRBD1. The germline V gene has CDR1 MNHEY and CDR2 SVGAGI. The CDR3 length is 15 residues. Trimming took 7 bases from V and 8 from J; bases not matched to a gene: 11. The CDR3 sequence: CASIAGTGGLRGYTF. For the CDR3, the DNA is TGTGCCAGCATTGCCGGGACAGGGGGCCTTAGGGGCTACACCTTC.

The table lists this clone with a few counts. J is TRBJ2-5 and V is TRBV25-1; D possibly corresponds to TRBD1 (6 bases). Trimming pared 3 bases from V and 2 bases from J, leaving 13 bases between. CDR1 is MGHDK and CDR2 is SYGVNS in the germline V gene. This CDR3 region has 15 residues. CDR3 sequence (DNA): TGTGCCAGCAGTGATAAAAGGACAGTTCAAGAGACCCAGTACTTC. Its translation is CASSDKRTVQETQYF.

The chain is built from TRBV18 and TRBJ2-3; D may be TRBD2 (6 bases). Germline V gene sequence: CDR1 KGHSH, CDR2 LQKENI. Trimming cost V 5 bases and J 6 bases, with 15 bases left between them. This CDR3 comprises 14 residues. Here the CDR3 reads CASSADLLADTQYF. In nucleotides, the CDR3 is TGTGCCAGCTCAGCGGACTTGCTAGCGGATACGCAGTATTTT.

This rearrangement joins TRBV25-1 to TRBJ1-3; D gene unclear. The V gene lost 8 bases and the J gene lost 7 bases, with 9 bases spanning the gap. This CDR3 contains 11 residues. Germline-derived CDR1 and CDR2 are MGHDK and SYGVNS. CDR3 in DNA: TGTGCCAGCGGAGAGTGGAACACCATATATTTT. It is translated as CASGEWNTIYF.

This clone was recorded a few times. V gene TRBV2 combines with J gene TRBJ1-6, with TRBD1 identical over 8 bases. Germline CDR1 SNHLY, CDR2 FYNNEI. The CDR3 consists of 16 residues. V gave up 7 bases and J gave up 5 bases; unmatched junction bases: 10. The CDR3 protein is CASKSGQAFNNSPLHF. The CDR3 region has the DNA TGTGCCAGCAAATCGGGACAGGCCTTTAATAATTCACCCCTCCACTTT.

The CDR3 bases are TGTGCCAGCAGCTCGTGGGGGGTCTACGAGCAGTACTTC. This translates into CASSSWGVYEQYF. The chain couples TRBV11-1 to TRBJ2-7; maybe TRBD2 (6 bases). V was pared by 4 bases and J by 3 bases, with 10 bases between. Germline CDR1 SGHAT, CDR2 FQDESV (reference sequence). This CDR3 region has 13 residues.

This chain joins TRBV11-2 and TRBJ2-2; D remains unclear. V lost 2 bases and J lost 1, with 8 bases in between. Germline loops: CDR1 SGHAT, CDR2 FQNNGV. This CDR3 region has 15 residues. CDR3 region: CASSLQIMNTGELFF. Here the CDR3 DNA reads TGTGCCAGCAGCTTACAGATCATGAACACCGGGGAGCTGTTTTTT.

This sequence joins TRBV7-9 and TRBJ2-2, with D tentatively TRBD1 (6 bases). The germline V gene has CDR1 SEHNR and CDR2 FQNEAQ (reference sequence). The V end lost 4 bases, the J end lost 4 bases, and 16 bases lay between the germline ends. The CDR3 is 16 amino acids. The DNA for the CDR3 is TGTGCCAGCAGCTCCACCGCAGGGGCGGGCACCGGGGAGCTGTTTTTT. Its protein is CASSSTAGAGTGELFF.

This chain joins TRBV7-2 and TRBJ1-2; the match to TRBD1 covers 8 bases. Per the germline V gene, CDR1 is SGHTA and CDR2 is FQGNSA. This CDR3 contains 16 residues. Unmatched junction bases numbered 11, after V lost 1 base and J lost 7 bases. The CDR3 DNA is TGTGCCAGCAGCTTAGTAGGGGGGGAACAGGGGGGTGGCTACACCTTC. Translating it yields CASSLVGGEQGGGYTF.

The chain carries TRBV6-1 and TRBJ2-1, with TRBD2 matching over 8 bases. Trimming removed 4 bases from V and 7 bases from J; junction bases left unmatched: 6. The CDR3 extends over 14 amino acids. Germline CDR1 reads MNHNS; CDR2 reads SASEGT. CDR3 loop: CASSAGGAPNEQFF. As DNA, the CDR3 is TGTGCCAGCAGTGCGGGGGGGGCCCCTAATGAGCAGTTCTTC.

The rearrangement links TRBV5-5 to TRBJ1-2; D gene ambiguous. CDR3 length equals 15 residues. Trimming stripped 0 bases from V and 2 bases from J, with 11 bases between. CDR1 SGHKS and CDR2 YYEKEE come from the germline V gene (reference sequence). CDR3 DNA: TGTGCCAGCAGCTTGGCGGAGGGTACGAACTATGGCTACACCTTC. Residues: CASSLAEGTNYGYTF. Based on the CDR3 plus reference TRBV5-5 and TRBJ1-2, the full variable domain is DAGVTQSPTHLIKTRGQQVTLRCSPISGHKSVSWYQQVLGQGPQFIFQYYEKEERGRGNFPDRFSARQFPNYSSELNVNALLLGDSALYLCASSLAEGTNYGYTFGSGTRLTVV.

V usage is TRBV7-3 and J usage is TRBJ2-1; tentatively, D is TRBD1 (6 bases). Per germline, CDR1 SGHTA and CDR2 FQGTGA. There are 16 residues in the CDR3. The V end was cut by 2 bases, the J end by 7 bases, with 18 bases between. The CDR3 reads CASSLRLEGVWNEQFF. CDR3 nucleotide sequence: TGTGCCAGCAGCTTACGGCTAGAGGGGGTTTGGAATGAGCAGTTCTTC.